This T cell receptor beta chain originates from a study of neoadjuvant anti-PD-1 for oral cavity cancer. Across the study: Patients without progression got a fourth dose around day 43.

In the case of this clone: The antigen is unknown.

Sequencing used immunoSEQ multiplex PCR; TCRdb keeps in-frame clones, though not all of them. Here the sample spans nearly 8,000 clones, 60% to 75% being singletons. Whole-study findings and limits: TCR analyses covered only a few patients per response group.

Time point: after neoadjuvant nivolumab, at surgical resection. The CDR3 contains 17 residues. The material was PBMCs, obtained after nivolumab (anti-PD-1) treatment. This receptor was obtained from a person between 40 and 85 years old with oral cavity squamous cell carcinoma. The chain uses TRBV21-1 and TRBJ2-6; TRBD1, the table's D call, lacks a check against the DNA. TRBV21-1 is deemed a pseudogene. CDR3 nucleotide sequence: TGTGCCAGTAACCGACAGCTTGAATGCTCTGGGGCCAACGTCCTGACTTTC. Translating it yields CASNRQLECSGANVLTF.